The 17 T cell receptor beta chains listed next were all sequenced from one sample in a study of human T cells and chemical hapten exposure (dated by TCRdb to the early 2020s). According to the study, the label for this sample's time point signals: patch test 1, 2 weeks after DPC sensitization. Sample treatment or condition, as interpreted from the label and publication: therapeutic diphenylcyclopropenone sensitization with weekly scalp DPC. Total RNA was isolated from unfractionated whole blood collected in Tempus Blood RNA tubes. Library preparation employed RACE. The listed sequencing device is NextSeq 500. TCRdb reanalyzed the raw reads on its own, using fastp at Q25 for trimming and MiXCR for clone calling, and kept in-frame beta chains. Every CDR3 protein is listed once, alongside the most common genes and DNA of its rows. Across this sample there are fewer than 45,000 distinct CDR3 sequences, with more than 3% seen only once. About 24% of the sample lies in the top ten.

The sequences come from whole blood, collected in connection with sensitization to the hapten diphenylcyclopropenone (DPC). Every receptor here comes from a man aged 50 to 60 with alopecia areata. Some clones in this sample may be carry-over from other donors' samples.

This clonotype was counted many times. This rearrangement joins TRBV27 to TRBJ2-2; no clear D gene. The germline V and J ends were trimmed by 2 bases and 0 bases, with 7 bases remaining between them. Per germline, CDR1 MNHEY and CDR2 SMNVEV (reference sequence). This CDR3 is built from 15 residues. CDR3 bases: TGTGCCAGCAGTTTACGTGTCGCGAACACCGGGGAGCTGTTTTTT. It is translated as CASSLRVANTGELFF.

This clonotype was counted at least ten times. The V gene is TRBV12-3 or TRBV12-4, the J gene TRBJ2-1, with 7 bases aligning to TRBD1. CDR3 length equals 15 residues. V was clipped by 1 base and J by 3 bases; unmatched bases: 3. This CDR3 reads CASSLGQGSYNEQFF. CDR3 nucleotides: TGTGCCAGCAGTTTAGGACAGGGTAGCTACAATGAGCAGTTCTTC.

The sample holds a few counts of this clonotype. This chain connects TRBV28 to TRBJ2-7; 9 positions agree with TRBD1. Germline lookup yields CDR1 MDHEN and CDR2 SYDVKM. The CDR3 is 14 amino acids. With 6 bases clipped from V and 7 bases from J, the junction kept 10 bases outside the gene matches. For the CDR3, the DNA is TGTGCCAGCAGCCCCTACGGGACAGGGTTTGAGCAGTACTTC. It yields the protein CASSPYGTGFEQYF.

This clonotype has at least ten counts. This chain links TRBV6-6 with TRBJ2-6, with 10 bases identical to TRBD1. The CDR3 consists of 17 residues. Unmatched junction bases numbered 8, after V lost 7 bases and J lost 2 bases. The germline gives CDR1 MNHNY, CDR2 SVGAGI (reference sequence). The CDR3 region has the DNA TGTGCCAGCACCGGACAGGGGGGGTTTGCTGGGGCCAACGTCCTGACTTTC. Protein sequence: CASTGQGGFAGANVLTF.

This clonotype was found many times. The chain links TRBV5-5 to TRBJ1-4; D remains unclear. Per the germline V gene, CDR1 is SGHKS and CDR2 is YYEKEE (reference sequence). This CDR3 has 15 amino acids. Deletions cut 2 bases from V and 4 bases from J, with 12 bases between. As DNA, the CDR3 is TGTGCCAGCAGCTTTACACCAGGAGTTAATGAAAAACTGTTTTTT. The encoded protein is CASSFTPGVNEKLFF.

This clonotype has at least ten counts. This chain connects TRBV12-3 or TRBV12-4 to TRBJ2-7, with TRBD1 identical over 7 bases. J gave up 4 bases and V 7 bases, and 10 bases lay outside the gene matches. This CDR3 comprises 14 residues. The CDR3 coding sequence is TGTGCCAGCACCCCACAGGGGCTGGTTTACGAGCAGTACTTC. It translates to CASTPQGLVYEQYF.

This clonotype appeared many times. The V call is TRBV7-2, the J call TRBJ2-2; 13 nucleotides agree with TRBD2. V lost 6 bases, J lost 5 bases, and 3 bases stayed unmatched. Germline V gene lookup returns CDR1 SGHTA and CDR2 FQGNSA. The CDR3 covers 15 residues. The CDR3 loop is CASRTSGRMTGELFF. As DNA, the CDR3 is TGTGCCAGCAGGACTAGCGGGAGGATGACCGGGGAGCTGTTTTTT.

The chain links TRBV12-3 or TRBV12-4 to TRBJ1-6; TRBD1 might be the D (5 bases). V shed 4 bases and J shed 7 bases, with 8 bases lying between them. The CDR3 contains 13 residues. This CDR3 reads CASSYGGNSPLHF. CDR3 coding DNA: TGTGCCAGCAGTTACGGGGGAAATTCACCCCTCCACTTT.

This clonotype was detected many times. J is TRBJ2-7 and V is TRBV4-2, with 10 bases that match TRBD2. The CDR3 has 15 amino acids. Germline V CDR1 and CDR2: LGHNA, YNFKEQ. With V trimmed by 4 bases and J by 0 bases, 3 bases remained unmatched. As DNA, the CDR3 is TGTGCCAGCAGCCGGACTAGCGGATACTCCTACGAGCAGTACTTC. Translation gives CASSRTSGYSYEQYF.

This clonotype was observed many times. The chain joins TRBV5-1 to TRBJ2-3; D is ambiguous. V lost 5 bases and J lost 0, with 10 bases in between. CDR1 is SGHRS and CDR2 is YFSETQ in the germline V gene. This CDR3 comprises 14 residues. The CDR3 nucleotides read TGCGCCAGCAGTTTTCCGGACAGCACAGATACGCAGTATTTT. Its protein is CASSFPDSTDTQYF. Full variable domain (remainder filled in from reference TRBV5-1 and TRBJ2-3): KAGVTQTPRYLIKTRGQQVTLSCSPISGHRSVSWYQQTPGQGLQFLFEYFSETQRNKGNFPGRFSGRQFSNSRSEMNVSTLELGDSALYLCASSFPDSTDTQYFGPGTRLTVL.

This clonotype has ten or more counts. This chain links TRBV7-2 with TRBJ1-2; TRBD1 agrees at 7 bases. Looked up from germline, CDR1 is SGHTA and CDR2 is FQGNSA. V was clipped by 5 bases and J by 8 bases; unmatched bases: 8. This CDR3 has 13 residues. The DNA of the CDR3 is TGTGCCAGCAGCCAAAATCAAGGGGGCGGCTACACCTTC. Protein sequence: CASSQNQGGGYTF.

This clonotype has a count of ten or more. This chain connects TRBV7-2 to TRBJ2-1, with 10 bases that match TRBD2. Germline values: CDR1 SGHTA, CDR2 FQGNSA. This CDR3 is 15 amino acids long. V dropped 5 bases and J dropped 6; count of bases not matched to a gene: 7. This CDR3 is CASSLGTSVGNEQFF. In DNA, the CDR3 is TGTGCCAGCAGCCTCGGGACTAGCGTGGGCAATGAGCAGTTCTTC.

This clonotype was seen repeatedly, ten times or more. The chain is built from TRBV6-2 or TRBV6-3 and TRBJ2-7; D may be TRBD1 or TRBD2 (5 bases each). Trimming removed 5 bases at V and 6 bases at J, with 14 bases between. The CDR3 totals 13 residues. Looked up from germline, CDR1 is MNHEY and CDR2 is SVGEGT. The CDR3 loop is CASSNLPGREQYF. The CDR3 nucleotides read TGTGCCAGCAGTAACCTCCCGGGACGCGAGCAGTACTTC.

A remark on this clonotype: Because the CDR3 is missing its conserved closing phenylalanine or tryptophan, this is likely a read error. This rearrangement joins TRBV18 to TRBJ2-1; a possible D gene is TRBD2 (6 bases). Germline V gene lookup returns CDR1 KGHSH and CDR2 LQKENI. Trimming cost V 4 bases and J 8 bases, with 12 bases left between them. There are 13 residues in the CDR3. CDR3 region: CASSLGGDYEQFL. CDR3 bases: TGTGCCAGCTCACTCGGAGGGGATTATGAGCAGTTCCTC.

V gene TRBV29-1 combines with J gene TRBJ2-5; 10 nucleotides agree with TRBD1. CDR3 size: 14 residues. The germline gives CDR1 SQVTM, CDR2 ANQGSEA. V shed 4 bases and J 1 base; nucleotides not matched to a gene: 3. CDR3: CSVVRQGAQETQYF. The DNA for the CDR3 is TGCAGCGTTGTACGACAGGGGGCCCAAGAGACCCAGTACTTC. Combining the CDR3 with reference TRBV29-1 and TRBJ2-5 gives the whole variable domain SAVISQKPSRDICQRGTSLTIQCQVDSQVTMMFWYRQQPGQSLTLIATANQGSEATYESGFVIDKFPISRPNLTFSTLTVSNMSPEDSSIYLCSVVRQGAQETQYFGPGTRLLVL.

This clonotype has ten or more counts. The chain links TRBV7-9 to TRBJ2-2; tentative D call: TRBD2 (6 bases). V was trimmed by 6 bases and J by 5 bases, leaving 28 bases between them. CDR3 size: 19 residues. The germline V gene encodes CDR1 SEHNR and CDR2 FQNEAQ (reference sequence). CDR3 DNA sequence: TGTGCCAGCAGTACCCCCGGAGGGGCCCGCTCCCTGGGGACCGGGGAGCTGTTTTTT. Translated: CASSTPGGARSLGTGELFF.

J is TRBJ2-2 and V is TRBV15; D unresolved. V lost 4 bases to trimming and J lost 7 bases, with 7 bases between them. CDR3 length: 12 residues. Germline CDR1 is LNHNV and CDR2 is YYDKDF (reference sequence). The chain's CDR3 is CATSTSSGELFF. The CDR3 DNA is TGTGCCACCAGCACGTCGAGCGGGGAGCTGTTTTTT.